A single sample is the source of the 32 T cell receptor beta chains below, sequenced in a study of post-analysis software for immune sequencing data. Study-wide results and limits: There were five or six TRBV segments more frequent in patients than controls, and TRBV5-6, TRBV5-1 and TRBV20-1 were among them.

Which antigens these TCRs recognize remains unknown. Libraries were made from TCR beta cDNA, and they carried unique molecular identifiers. TCRdb re-called the PCR reads with MiXCR, one entry per CDR3 protein. This sample has hundreds of thousands of distinct CDR3 sequences, with roughly a third found just once. Input material: blood. These TCRs come from a girl aged 5-17 years with multiple sclerosis.

In its sample, this clonotype was seen many times. The chain employs TRBV20-1 and TRBJ2-5, with D tentatively TRBD2 (6 bases). V was clipped by 6 bases and J by 0 bases, with 8 bases between them. Germline V gene sequence: CDR1 DFQATT, CDR2 SNEGSKA (reference sequence). This CDR3 has 12 amino acids. CDR3 sequence reads: CSAIADQETQYF. CDR3 DNA sequence: TGCAGTGCGATAGCGGACCAAGAGACCCAGTACTTC.

This clonotype showed up many times. V is TRBV5-5 and J is TRBJ1-2, with 7 bases fitting TRBD1. After removal of 5 bases from V and 2 bases from J, the junction contained 12 bases not matched to a gene. This CDR3 is built from 16 residues. Germline V gene sequence: CDR1 SGHKS, CDR2 YYEKEE (reference sequence). The CDR3 DNA reads as TGTGCCAGCAGTCAAACTCTGGGACAGAGAAACTATGGCTACACCTTC. It specifies CASSQTLGQRNYGYTF.

At least ten counts were recorded for this clonotype. The chain employs TRBV24-1 and TRBJ1-2; 8 bases are shared with TRBD1. This CDR3 comprises 14 residues. V shed 2 bases and J 8 bases; nucleotides not matched to a gene: 6. Germline CDR1 KGHDR, CDR2 SFDVKD. CDR3 residues: CATSDWGQDVGYTF. The CDR3 DNA reads as TGTGCCACCAGTGATTGGGGACAGGATGTAGGCTACACCTTC.

This clonotype was found a few times. This could be a read error, since a much larger clone is one nucleotide away. The rearrangement links TRBV6-2 or TRBV6-3 to TRBJ2-1; 7 nucleotides align to TRBD2. Matching the DNA end better, TRBJ2-7 makes the J call doubtful. The CDR3 covers 15 residues. Germline V gene data show CDR1 as MNHEY and CDR2 as SVGEGT. The CDR3 reads CASSLRGSTYNEQYF. The CDR3 nucleotides read TGTGCCAGCTCCCTCCGCGGGAGTACCTACAATGAGCAGTACTTC.

Many counts were recorded for this clonotype. The rearrangement links TRBV20-1 to TRBJ1-2, with TRBD1 matching 8 bases. Per the germline V gene, CDR1 is DFQATT and CDR2 is SNEGSKA (reference sequence). The CDR3 consists of 16 residues. The V segment lost 2 bases and the J segment 0 bases; nucleotides outside the gene matches: 8. CDR3 protein: CSARSVGQAPNYGYTF. The CDR3 DNA is TGCAGTGCTAGAAGCGTGGGACAGGCTCCTAACTATGGCTACACCTTC.

Ten or more counts support this clonotype. The V call is TRBV29-1, the J call TRBJ2-5; D tentatively fits TRBD1 or TRBD2 (5 bases each). V lost 3 bases to trimming and J lost 5 bases, with 16 bases between them. The CDR3 consists of 14 residues. CDR1 and CDR2 (germline): SQVTM, ANQGSEA. This CDR3 reads CSVDPAGWGETQYF. DNA of the CDR3: TGCAGCGTTGACCCGGCAGGGTGGGGGGAGACCCAGTACTTC.

This clonotype was seen a few times. The CDR3 loop reads CASSEGGPGSAFF. Here the CDR3 DNA reads TGCGCCAGCAGTGAAGGGGGACCCGGTTCCGCTTTCTTT. This chain connects TRBV10-1 to TRBJ1-1, with TRBD1 as a possible D gene (6 bases). Germline lookup yields CDR1 WNHNN and CDR2 SYGVQD (reference sequence). This CDR3 is 13 amino acids long. V dropped 3 bases and J dropped 11 bases, with 16 bases sitting between them.

This chain links TRBV29-1 with TRBJ2-5, with 7 bases that match TRBD1. The end of the DNA aligns better with TRBJ2-7, so the J call may be wrong. CDR1 is SQVTM, CDR2 ANQGSEA, per germline. There are 12 residues in the CDR3. CDR3 loop: CSVADRVYEQYF. DNA of the CDR3: TGCAGCGTCGCCGACAGGGTCTACGAGCAGTACTTC.

This clonotype was seen more than once but under ten times. A much larger clone lies a single base off, so this may be a read error. This chain joins TRBV2 and TRBJ2-5; 8 bases fit TRBD2. Germline CDR1 is SNHLY and CDR2 is FYNNEI. The CDR3 spans 13 residues. CDR3: CTSVAGSQETQYF. CDR3 coding DNA: TGTACCAGCGTAGCGGGGTCCCAAGAGACCCAGTACTTC.

This chain links TRBV29-1 with TRBJ2-7; 9 bases fit TRBD1. V was pared by 7 bases and J by 1 base, with 5 bases of the junction left unmatched. The CDR3 has 13 amino acids. CDR1 is SQVTM and CDR2 is ANQGSEA in the germline V gene. The CDR3 reads CSGLGTGSYEQYF. In DNA form, the CDR3 reads TGCAGCGGCCTCGGGACAGGGTCCTACGAGCAGTACTTC.

This clonotype was seen at least ten times. The CDR3 nucleotides read TGCAGCGTTCTCAGGGGGCCCACTGAAGCTTTCTTT. This translates into CSVLRGPTEAFF. The V gene is TRBV29-1, the J gene TRBJ1-1, with 8 nucleotides matching TRBD1. There are 12 residues in the CDR3. Per germline, CDR1 SQVTM and CDR2 ANQGSEA. J gave up 4 bases and V 5 bases, and 3 bases lay outside the gene matches. Full variable domain (remainder filled in from reference TRBV29-1 and TRBJ1-1): SAVISQKPSRDICQRGTSLTIQCQVDSQVTMMFWYRQQPGQSLTLIATANQGSEATYESGFVIDKFPISRPNLTFSTLTVSNMSPEDSSIYLCSVLRGPTEAFFGQGTRLTVV.

This clonotype occurred many times. This chain joins TRBV9 and TRBJ2-6, with a tentative D call TRBD1 (5 bases). V gave up 6 bases and J gave up 0 bases, with 16 bases separating them. The CDR3 contains 17 residues. Looked up from germline, CDR1 is SGDLS and CDR2 is YYNGEE. CDR3 nucleotides: TGTGCCAGCACCGAAAGGGGCGGCAGCTCTGGGGCCAACGTCCTGACTTTC. It yields the protein CASTERGGSSGANVLTF.

The chain couples TRBV7-9 to TRBJ1-1, with a tentative D call TRBD1 (5 bases). With 8 bases removed from V and 2 bases from J, the gap between germline ends came to 12 bases. Germline CDR1 and CDR2: SEHNR and FQNEAQ (reference sequence). CDR3 length: 13 amino acids. The CDR3 protein is CASVPDSNTEAFF. DNA of the CDR3: TGTGCCAGCGTGCCAGACAGTAACACTGAAGCTTTCTTT.

As concerns this clonotype: A much bigger clone sits one base away, suggesting this may be a read error. This chain links TRBV6-1 with TRBJ2-5, with D unresolved. V lost 6 bases to trimming and J lost 11 bases, with 19 bases between them. The germline gives CDR1 MNHNS, CDR2 SASEGT. The CDR3 length is 13 residues. CDR3 nucleotide sequence: TGTGCCAGCAGCGCACTGGCGTACAATGAGCAGTACTTC. Amino acid sequence: CASSALAYNEQYF.

This clonotype was seen ten or more times. V is TRBV6-5 and J is TRBJ2-7; D may correspond to TRBD1 or TRBD2 (5 bases each). The CDR3 is made up of 12 amino acids. CDR1 is MNHEY and CDR2 is SVGAGI in the germline V gene. The CDR3 region is CALSGAGYEQYF. The CDR3, as DNA: TGTGCTTTATCCGGGGCCGGCTACGAGCAGTACTTC.

V is TRBV28 and J is TRBJ2-7, with TRBD1 identical over 7 bases. The CDR3 consists of 15 residues. The germline CDR1 and CDR2 sequences are MDHEN and SYDVKM. Germline trimming cut 5 bases from V and 3 bases from J; bases unmatched to any gene: 10. The CDR3 region is CASSPQGEWDYEQYF. The CDR3 DNA reads as TGTGCCAGCAGTCCTCAGGGGGAGTGGGACTACGAGCAGTACTTC. Full variable domain (outside the CDR3, taken from reference TRBV28 and TRBJ2-7): DVKVTQSSRYLVKRTGEKVFLECVQDMDHENMFWYRQDPGLGLRLIYFSYDVKMKEKGDIPEGYSVSREKKERFSLILESASTNQTSMYLCASSPQGEWDYEQYFGPGTRLTVT.

The chain joins TRBV5-1 to TRBJ2-3, with 7 bases fitting TRBD1. Per the germline V gene, CDR1 is SGHRS and CDR2 is YFSETQ. Trimming at V came to 4 bases and at J to 5 bases, leaving 10 bases not matched to a gene. The CDR3 runs 15 residues. CDR3 bases: TGCGCCAGCAGCCCGGGCACAGGGGATGGAGATACGCAGTATTTT. This encodes CASSPGTGDGDTQYF.

Here the CDR3 reads CASSTATTDTQYF. The CDR3 DNA reads TGTGCCAGCAGCACAGCGACAACAGATACGCAGTATTTT. This rearrangement joins TRBV12-3 or TRBV12-4 to TRBJ2-3; D not certain. V lost 6 bases to trimming and J lost 3 bases, with 10 bases between them. CDR3 length: 13 residues.

This clonotype was seen repeatedly, ten times or more. The junction departs from the called germline gene at one end, perhaps through a read error. The gene calls are TRBV11-1 and TRBJ1-1; D gene unclear. Per germline, CDR1 SGHAT and CDR2 FQDESV (reference sequence). There are 15 residues in the CDR3. CDR3 region: CASSLAPGEVGEAFF. CDR3 nucleotides: TGTGCCAGCAGCCTAGCCCCCGGGGAGGTTGGCGAAGCTTTCTTT.

This sequence joins TRBV7-9 and TRBJ2-5; TRBD1 agrees at 11 bases. The CDR3 is made up of 16 amino acids. The germline V gene encodes CDR1 SEHNR and CDR2 FQNEAQ (reference sequence). Losses at the gene ends were 4 bases for V and 4 bases for J; bases not matched to a gene: 8. Here the CDR3 DNA reads TGTGCCAGCAGCTCCGTGGGGACAGGGGGACTAGAGACCCAGTACTTC. This gives the protein CASSSVGTGGLETQYF.

Worth noting for this clonotype: Relative to the germline gene, one junction end is altered; a read error may explain this. V gene TRBV12-3 or TRBV12-4 combines with J gene TRBJ1-2, with D tentatively TRBD1 (6 bases). CDR3 size: 14 residues. CDR3 protein: CASRCDRRDYGYTF. In DNA form, the CDR3 reads TGTGCCAGCAGATGCGACAGGCGGGACTACGGCTACACCTTC.

The chain has TRBV10-3 and TRBJ2-4; 9 bases are shared with TRBD2. The end of the DNA fits TRBJ2-7 better, so the J call may be wrong. This CDR3 is built from 15 residues. Germline loops: CDR1 ENHRY, CDR2 SYGVKD. The CDR3 DNA is TGTGCCATCAGTGGATCTAGCGGGAATTACTACGAGCAGTACTTC. It specifies CAISGSSGNYYEQYF.

The chain has TRBV29-1 and TRBJ2-1; D unclear. Germline loops: CDR1 SQVTM, CDR2 ANQGSEA. The CDR3 covers 13 residues. Trimming shortened V by 4 bases and J by 5 bases, and 12 bases separated the two germline ends. This CDR3 reads CSVGAGPNNEQFF. CDR3 nucleotide sequence: TGCAGCGTTGGGGCCGGACCCAACAATGAGCAGTTCTTC.

This clonotype came up many times. The V and J genes are TRBV6-5 and TRBJ2-1; possibly TRBD1 for D (5 bases). V shed 2 bases and J shed 5 bases, with 10 bases lying between them. In germline, CDR1 is MNHEY, CDR2 SVGAGI. This CDR3 comprises 14 residues. CDR3 loop: CASSYGAGNNEQFF. CDR3 sequence (DNA): TGTGCCAGCAGTTACGGGGCAGGGAACAATGAGCAGTTCTTC.

The chain couples TRBV20-1 to TRBJ2-1; perhaps TRBD2 as D (5 bases). Germline V gives CDR1 DFQATT, CDR2 SNEGSKA (reference sequence). The CDR3 consists of 14 residues. The V and J ends lost 0 bases and 8 bases respectively, with 14 bases between them. The CDR3 coding sequence is TGCAGTGCTAGAGATAGAACCCTGAGGGATGAGCAGTTCTTC. Its protein is CSARDRTLRDEQFF.

This chain connects TRBV5-1 to TRBJ2-1; a weak D match, TRBD2 (5 bases). Germline loops: CDR1 SGHRS, CDR2 YFSETQ. V dropped 4 bases and J dropped 7 bases, with 15 bases sitting between them. The CDR3 is 14 residues long. Here the CDR3 DNA reads TGCGCCAGCAGCCGTCCGGGATTAGGGAATGAGCAGTTCTTC. Encoded protein: CASSRPGLGNEQFF.

This clonotype was counted between two and nine times. This could be a read error, since a much larger clone is one nucleotide away. For the CDR3, the DNA is TGTGCCAGCAGCGTAGACCCCCCTGCCCAGACAGCCAATGAGCAGTACTTC. It codes for CASSVDPPAQTANEQYF. J is TRBJ2-7 and V is TRBV9; weak D call: TRBD1 (5 bases). With 0 bases removed from V and 7 bases from J, the gap between germline ends came to 23 bases. The length of the CDR3 is 17 residues. The germline V gene encodes CDR1 SGDLS and CDR2 YYNGEE.

The genes are TRBV5-1 and TRBJ1-1; D not certain. The CDR3 covers 14 residues. The germline gives CDR1 SGHRS, CDR2 YFSETQ. V lost 0 bases, J lost 5 bases, and 11 bases lay in between. The CDR3, as DNA: TGCGCCAGCAGCTTGGGACGGGCCCTGACTGAAGCTTTCTTT. Residues: CASSLGRALTEAFF.

The chain carries TRBV9 and TRBJ2-3, with 9 bases fitting TRBD1. The CDR3 sequence is 15 residues long. CDR1 and CDR2 (germline): SGDLS, YYNGEE. The V gene end was trimmed by 0 bases and the J gene end by 3 bases; junction bases not matched to a gene: 2. As DNA, the CDR3 is TGTGCCAGCAGCGTAGGGGGACAGGGTACAGATACGCAGTATTTT. This codes for CASSVGGQGTDTQYF. The complete variable domain, with remaining parts taken from reference TRBV9 and TRBJ2-3, reads DSGVTQTPKHLITATGQRVTLRCSPRSGDLSVYWYQQSLDQGLQFLIQYYNGEERAKGNILERFSAQQFPDLHSELNLSSLELGDSALYFCASSVGGQGTDTQYFGPGTRLTVL.

This clonotype has at least ten counts. The chain is built from TRBV18 and TRBJ2-7, with 10 nucleotides matching TRBD1. The CDR3 covers 14 residues. Per the germline V gene, CDR1 is KGHSH and CDR2 is LQKENI. The V gene end was trimmed by 3 bases and the J gene end by 5 bases; junction bases not matched to a gene: 4. The CDR3 DNA is TGTGCCAGCTCACCCGGACAGGGGGTCAACGAGCAGTACTTC. This codes for CASSPGQGVNEQYF.

V is TRBV10-3 and J is TRBJ2-2; D gene ambiguous. Per germline, CDR1 ENHRY and CDR2 SYGVKD. The CDR3 runs to 15 residues. V was pared by 4 bases and J by 0 bases, with 9 bases between. The CDR3 bases are TGTGCCATCAGTGTGCAGGCGCCGAACACCGGGGAGCTGTTTTTT. Its translation: CAISVQAPNTGELFF.

This clonotype was counted only a few times. A much larger clone differs from this one at a single base, so this may be a read error. The chain links TRBV11-2 to TRBJ2-5, with 7 bases lining up with TRBD1. Germline loops: CDR1 SGHAT, CDR2 FQNNGV. This CDR3 contains 13 residues. The trim removed 6 bases at V and 11 bases at J, leaving 12 bases unmatched. CDR3 protein: CASRQGGANEQYF. For the CDR3, the DNA is TGTGCCAGCAGACAAGGGGGCGCCAATGAGCAGTACTTC.